The 30 T cell receptor beta chains given below trace back to one sample, sequenced in a study of immune evolution from preneoplasia to lung adenocarcinoma (dated by TCRdb to 2020 to 2022). Library method: the immunoSEQ multiplex PCR assay. The source is immuneACCESS, and TCRdb retained only in-frame sequences with V and J called. Part of the clones is not carried over; for the studies checked, unresolved V genes explain less than half of this, and the remainder is unexplained. Here the sample has around 2,600 clones; about 90% occur a single time. The ten top clones hold 3.4% of the sample. Sequencing was done on a sample of FFPE adjacent normal lung tissue. The receptors were sampled from a person aged 65 to 79 with lung adenocarcinoma.

This clone was recorded once. The rearrangement uses TRBV7-9 and TRBJ1-2; no firm D call. CDR1 and CDR2 from the germline V gene are SEHNR and FQNEAQ (reference sequence). There are 16 residues in the CDR3. Trimming left V 5 bases short and J 4 bases short, with 20 bases between. The CDR3 nucleotides are TGTGCCAGCAGCCGGAAGGGCGGGATAGAGGGCTATGGCTACACCTTC. Translation: CASSRKGGIEGYGYTF.

V gene TRBV5-4 combines with J gene TRBJ2-7, with D possibly being TRBD1 or TRBD2 (5 bases each). Per germline, CDR1 SGHNT and CDR2 YYREEE (reference sequence). V gave up 5 bases and J gave up 5 bases, with 8 bases separating them. This CDR3 has 11 residues. The DNA for the CDR3 is TGTGCCAGCAGAAGGGACGACGAGCAGTACTTC. Its translation is CASRRDDEQYF.

The J gene is TRBJ1-2, the V gene TRBV10-2; D gene ambiguous. V was trimmed by 6 bases and J by 4 bases, leaving 15 bases between them. Germline loops: CDR1 WSHSY, CDR2 SAAADI. The CDR3 sequence is 14 residues long. The CDR3 sequence: CASRVGIYSYGYTF. CDR3 sequence (DNA): TGCGCCAGCAGGGTTGGCATCTATAGCTATGGCTACACCTTC.

The genes are TRBV30 and TRBJ1-3, with a weak D call TRBD1 (5 bases). Per the germline V gene, CDR1 is GTSNPN and CDR2 is SVGIG (reference sequence). The CDR3 spans 13 residues. V was cut by 3 bases and J by 11 bases, with 17 bases left in between. CDR3 residues: CAWSTDRRGSIYF. As DNA, the CDR3 is TGTGCCTGGAGCACGGACCGACGGGGCTCCATATATTTT.

This chain uses TRBV28 with TRBJ2-7; 7 nucleotides line up with TRBD1. Germline loops: CDR1 MDHEN, CDR2 SYDVKM. The ends lost 3 bases at V and 2 bases at J; junction bases unmatched: 7. The length of the CDR3 is 15 residues. The chain's CDR3 is CASSLVETGPYEQYF. The CDR3, as DNA: TGTGCCAGCAGTTTGGTTGAGACAGGGCCCTACGAGCAGTACTTC.

This sequence joins TRBV10-3 and TRBJ1-1, with D tentatively TRBD1 (5 bases). The CDR3 length is 13 residues. The V and J ends lost 7 bases and 10 bases respectively, with 19 bases between them. Germline assignment: CDR1 ENHRY and CDR2 SYGVKD. CDR3 DNA: TGTGCCATCACCCGCCAGGGAGGGGAGGGAGCTTTCTTT. This sequence encodes CAITRQGGEGAFF.

The chain is built from TRBV11-1 and TRBJ1-2, with TRBD1 as a possible D gene (5 bases). This CDR3 has 14 amino acids. Trimming stripped 5 bases from V and 3 bases from J, with 13 bases between. The germline CDR1 and CDR2 sequences are SGHAT and FQDESV (reference sequence). The CDR3 loop is CASSHSPTDYGYTF. The CDR3 DNA is TGTGCCAGCAGCCATTCGCCGACAGACTATGGCTACACCTTC.

The chain couples TRBV4-1 to TRBJ2-1; 9 bases are a match to TRBD2. Trimming cost V 4 bases and J 2 bases; bases outside gene matches: 6. In germline, CDR1 is MGHRA, CDR2 YSYEKL. The CDR3 is made up of 16 amino acids. The CDR3, as DNA: TGCGCCAGCAGCCCTCCTAGCGGGACGACCTACAATGAGCAGTTCTTC. The encoded protein is CASSPPSGTTYNEQFF.

The rearrangement links TRBV7-3 to TRBJ2-6; maybe TRBD2 (5 bases). V lost 5 bases to trimming and J lost 5 bases, with 22 bases between them. The length of the CDR3 is 18 residues. CDR1 and CDR2 from the germline V gene are SGHTA and FQGTGA. CDR3 DNA sequence: TGTGCCAGCAGCCTCGGGAAGACGCTACAAAGTCGGGCCAACGTCCTGACTTTC. This codes for CASSLGKTLQSRANVLTF.

V gene TRBV4-3 combines with J gene TRBJ2-1; TRBD1 aligns across 9 bases. V shed 8 bases and J 9 bases; nucleotides not matched to a gene: 11. This CDR3 is 14 amino acids long. Germline CDR1 LGHNA, CDR2 YSLEER. CDR3 protein: CASSGTGNTGEQFF. The CDR3, as DNA: TGCGCCAGCTCTGGGACAGGGAATACGGGTGAGCAGTTCTTC.

The chain carries TRBV7-9 and TRBJ2-7; D remains ambiguous. Trimming removed 4 bases from V and 5 bases from J, with 0 bases in between. CDR3 length: 9 amino acids. Germline V lookup: CDR1 SEHNR, CDR2 FQNEAQ (reference sequence). CDR3 amino acids: CASSYEQYF. The CDR3 nucleotides read TGTGCCAGCAGCTACGAGCAGTACTTC. The complete variable domain, with remaining parts taken from reference TRBV7-9 and TRBJ2-7, reads DTGVSQNPRHKITKRGQNVTFRCDPISEHNRLYWYRQTLGQGPEFLTYFQNEAQLEKSRLLSDRFSAERPKGSFSTLEIQRTEQGDSAMYLCASSYEQYFGPGTRLTVT.

The chain is built from TRBV2 and TRBJ2-5; maybe TRBD2 (6 bases). V was pared by 8 bases and J by 3 bases, with 16 bases between. CDR1 and CDR2 (germline): SNHLY, FYNNEI. The CDR3 length is 14 residues. The CDR3 reads CASRSAVAEETQYF. The CDR3 bases are TGTGCCAGCCGTTCCGCTGTAGCGGAAGAGACCCAGTACTTC.

The chain joins TRBV7-9 to TRBJ1-2; no clear D. Trimming left V 1 base short and J 1 base short, with 4 bases between. Germline V gene lookup returns CDR1 SEHNR and CDR2 FQNEAQ (reference sequence). The CDR3 runs to 13 residues. The CDR3 DNA is TGTGCCAGCAGCTTAGAGGTTAACTATGGCTACACCTTC. Its translation is CASSLEVNYGYTF.

CDR3 protein: CASSLDGAGRGYTF. Here the CDR3 DNA reads TGTGCCAGCAGCTTAGACGGGGCAGGTCGTGGCTACACCTTC. The J gene is TRBJ1-2, the V gene TRBV5-6; tentative D call: TRBD1 (5 bases). The germline CDR1 and CDR2 sequences are SGHDT and YYEEEE. The germline V and J ends were trimmed by 2 bases and 7 bases, with 15 bases remaining between them. The CDR3 sequence is 14 residues long.

CDR3 in DNA: TGTGCCAGCCGTGGGAGGGCGCCCTCCTACGAGCAGTACTTC. As protein: CASRGRAPSYEQYF. This rearrangement joins TRBV2 to TRBJ2-7; 7 bases agree with TRBD2. V dropped 8 bases and J dropped 0; count of bases not matched to a gene: 7. This CDR3 region has 14 residues. Looked up from germline, CDR1 is SNHLY and CDR2 is FYNNEI. Drawing the rest from reference TRBV2 and TRBJ2-7, the complete variable domain is EPEVTQTPSHQVTQMGQEVILRCVPISNHLYFYWYRQILGQKVEFLVSFYNNEISEKSEIFDDQFSVERPDGSNFTLKIRSTKLEDSAMYFCASRGRAPSYEQYFGPGTRLTVT.

This chain connects TRBV5-6 to TRBJ1-2; D gene unclear. V shed 0 bases and J shed 4 bases, with 7 bases lying between them. CDR3 length: 13 amino acids. CDR1 is SGHDT, CDR2 YYEEEE, per germline. CDR3: CASSLDTRYGYTF. Here the CDR3 DNA reads TGTGCCAGCAGCTTGGACACCCGCTATGGCTACACCTTC.

The chain combines TRBV11-2 with TRBJ1-1, with D hard to call. The germline V and J ends were trimmed by 2 bases and 6 bases, with 19 bases remaining between them. This CDR3 is 16 amino acids long. Germline CDR1 is SGHAT and CDR2 is FQNNGV. The CDR3 sequence is CASSLKKQILPPEAFF. CDR3 DNA sequence: TGTGCCAGCAGCTTAAAAAAACAGATTCTCCCCCCTGAAGCTTTCTTT.

The V call is TRBV6-1, the J call TRBJ1-5; possible D gene TRBD1, 6 bases. The CDR3 loop spans 14 amino acids. CDR1 is MNHNS and CDR2 is SASEGT in the germline V gene. V lost 6 bases and J lost 7, with 16 bases in between. CDR3: CASRSTGLGQPQHF. CDR3 sequence (DNA): TGTGCCAGCAGGTCTACAGGGTTGGGACAGCCCCAGCATTTT.

This clone was seen just once. The V gene is TRBV6-5, the J gene TRBJ2-2; D is unclear. With 6 bases removed from V and 7 bases from J, the gap between germline ends came to 9 bases. The germline V gene encodes CDR1 MNHEY and CDR2 SVGAGI. The CDR3 is 12 amino acids. The CDR3 region has the DNA TGTGCCAGCAGCCCTGGATACGGGGAGCTGTTTTTT. This translates into CASSPGYGELFF.

The genes are TRBV9 and TRBJ2-5; D is ambiguous. Between the trimmed V and J ends, which lost 0 bases and 4 bases, there was a span of 10 bases. The CDR3 extends over 14 amino acids. The V gene's germline CDR1 is SGDLS and CDR2 YYNGEE. The CDR3 reads CASSVDGRRETQYF. CDR3 DNA: TGTGCCAGCAGCGTAGATGGCAGAAGAGAGACCCAGTACTTC.

This chain connects TRBV29-1 to TRBJ2-7, with D possibly matching TRBD2 (6 bases). Looked up from germline, CDR1 is SQVTM and CDR2 is ANQGSEA. V was clipped by 6 bases and J by 0 bases, with 12 bases between them. The CDR3 totals 13 residues. The CDR3 DNA is TGCAGCGTGGTAGCGGATAGCTCCTACGAGCAGTACTTC. Translating it yields CSVVADSSYEQYF.

This chain uses TRBV6-5 with TRBJ1-2; 8 bases are shared with TRBD1. Germline assignment: CDR1 MNHEY and CDR2 SVGAGI. The ends lost 4 bases at V and 0 bases at J; junction bases unmatched: 4. The length of the CDR3 is 15 residues. This chain's CDR3 is CASSSQGGANYGYTF. The CDR3 DNA sequence: TGTGCCAGCAGTTCACAGGGGGGAGCTAACTATGGCTACACCTTC.

Of note for this clone: The junction departs from germline at one end; a sequencing error may be responsible. V and J are TRBV30 and TRBJ1-1; D is ambiguous. There are 12 residues in the CDR3. The V gene's germline CDR1 is GTSNPN and CDR2 SVGIG (reference sequence). CDR3 nucleotides: TGTACCTGGAGGTGGGCGGACACTGAAGCTTTCTTT. Translated, it gives CTWRWADTEAFF.

About this clone: A read error may produce the germline difference seen at one junction end. The gene calls are TRBV19 and TRBJ2-1, with 15 bases lining up with TRBD2. The germline V gene encodes CDR1 LNHDA and CDR2 SQIVND (reference sequence). The CDR3 runs 16 residues. The CDR3 sequence: CVSSSRTSGRADEQFF. In nucleotides, the CDR3 is TGTGTCAGTAGTTCCCGGACTAGCGGGAGGGCCGATGAGCAGTTCTTC.

The chain has TRBV5-4 and TRBJ2-7; no definite D call. Germline-derived CDR1 and CDR2 are SGHNT and YYREEE (reference sequence). V lost 3 bases and J 3 bases, leaving 16 bases between the germline ends. The CDR3 extends over 15 amino acids. The CDR3 loop reads CASSSKGGNLYEQYF. The CDR3 nucleotides are TGTGCCAGCAGCTCGAAGGGTGGTAACCTCTACGAGCAGTACTTC.

V usage is TRBV30 and J usage is TRBJ1-1, with 9 nucleotides matching TRBD1. Germline V gene sequence: CDR1 GTSNPN, CDR2 SVGIG (reference sequence). This CDR3 is built from 13 residues. The trim removed 8 bases at V and 7 bases at J, leaving 11 bases unmatched. The CDR3, as DNA: TGTGCCGGCCTTCCGGACAGGGGACATGAAGCTTTCTTT. This gives the protein CAGLPDRGHEAFF.

The chain carries TRBV6-6 and TRBJ1-1; 7 bases align to TRBD1. The V gene end was trimmed by 7 bases and the J gene end by 7 bases; junction bases not matched to a gene: 9. The germline gives CDR1 MNHNY, CDR2 SVGAGI (reference sequence). This CDR3 contains 13 residues. The CDR3 coding sequence is TGTGCCAGCATTGGGACAGTTTCCTATGAAGCTTTCTTT. As protein: CASIGTVSYEAFF.

This clone was counted a few times. This chain links TRBV29-1 with TRBJ1-2; 10 bases are a match to TRBD1. The CDR3 consists of 13 residues. CDR1 and CDR2 from the germline V gene are SQVTM and ANQGSEA. The V and J ends lost 7 bases and 3 bases, in that order; junction bases with no gene match: 5. The CDR3 DNA sequence: TGCAGCGCCGCGACAGGGGGCGACTATGGCTACACCTTC. The encoded protein is CSAATGGDYGYTF.

The rearrangement uses TRBV5-5 and TRBJ2-6; TRBD1 matches 8 bases. There are 16 residues in the CDR3. The germline V gene has CDR1 SGHKS and CDR2 YYEKEE (reference sequence). Trimming took 5 bases from V and 0 from J; bases not matched to a gene: 4. CDR3 protein: CASRGDRSSGANVLTF. The DNA of the CDR3 is TGTGCCAGCAGAGGGGACAGGAGCTCTGGGGCCAACGTCCTGACTTTC.

The rearrangement joins TRBV25-1 to TRBJ1-2, with 8 positions matching TRBD1. The CDR3 sequence is 17 residues long. V gave up 2 bases and J gave up 1 base; unmatched junction bases: 9. Per germline, CDR1 MGHDK and CDR2 SYGVNS. The DNA of the CDR3 is TGTGCCAGCAGTGAACAGCCCAGGGGGCGCGGTAACTATGGCTACACCTTC. Translated, it gives CASSEQPRGRGNYGYTF.